These T cell receptor beta chains were read from a single sample in a study of response to subunit inactivated influenza vaccine. One entry per CDR3 protein, called by TCRdb with MiXCR from the RT-PCR reads. The repertoire holds roughly 790,000 distinct CDR3 sequences, over 20% seen once, with roughly 10% in the top ten. The sample was PBMCs from blood, taken more than 4 days after vaccination. All receptors derive from a man aged 45-65 years who received an inactivated influenza vaccine. CDR3s include the opening cysteine and the closing phenylalanine or tryptophan. A D gene is named only where the DNA matches it firmly. Only some rows state a clone size, as once, few, many or a class for expanded clones.

d_call	v_call	cdr3_length	clone_size	j_call	cdr3_nt	cdr3_aa
NA	TRBV5-1	14	few	TRBJ1-2	TGCGCCAGCAGCTTGGCCGGGAGGGGAGATGGCTACACCTTC	CASSLAGRGDGYTF
NA	TRBV10-3	11	NA	TRBJ2-7	TGTGCCATCCAGGGTTTGCACGAGCAGTACTTC	CAIQGLHEQYF
NA	TRBV12-3/TRBV12-4	14	few	TRBJ1-2	TGTGCCAGCAGTTTTTTTGGGGGACCATATGGCTACACCTTC	CASSFFGGPYGYTF
TRBD2	TRBV10-3	19	NA	TRBJ2-1	TGTGCCATCAGTGAATGGGGGACTAGCGGGAGGAGCTCCTACAATGAGCAGTTCTTC	CAISEWGTSGRSSYNEQFF
NA	TRBV7-9	14	few	TRBJ1-1	TGTGCCAGCAGCCCCCTCGGGTTGGGCACTGAAGCTTTCTTT	CASSPLGLGTEAFF
NA	TRBV5-1	14	few	TRBJ1-1	TGCGCCAGCAGCTTGGCCCCACAGGGTAATGAAGCTTTCTTT	CASSLAPQGNEAFF
TRBD2	TRBV12-3/TRBV12-4	14	NA	TRBJ2-2	TGTGCCAGCAGGGGACTACAGAACACCGGGGAGCTGTTTTTT	CASRGLQNTGELFF
NA	TRBV5-1	15	few	TRBJ2-3	TGCGCCAGCAGCTCCCTGTTAACCGATACAGATACGCAGTATTTT	CASSSLLTDTDTQYF
TRBD1	TRBV4-2	16	NA	TRBJ2-3	TGTGCCAGCAGCCAAGTTTTGGGACAGGGCACAGATACGCAGTATTTT	CASSQVLGQGTDTQYF
NA	TRBV11-2	15	NA	TRBJ1-1	TGTGCCAGCAGCTCAGTTAGGGGGGGCGACACTGAAGCTTTCTTT	CASSSVRGGDTEAFF
TRBD2	TRBV20-1	15	few	TRBJ2-5	TGCAGTGCTAACGGACTAGCGGGAGCATCAGAGACCCAGTACTTC	CSANGLAGASETQYF
TRBD2	TRBV12-3/TRBV12-4	18	NA	TRBJ2-7	TGTGCCAGCAGTTTAAGGCTGACGGCGGGAGCGCTTAGCTACGAGCAGTACTTC	CASSLRLTAGALSYEQYF
NA	TRBV4-3	14	few	TRBJ2-7	TGCGCCAGCAGCCAATGGGACTCCTCCTACGAGCAGTACTTC	CASSQWDSSYEQYF
NA	TRBV20-1	15	few	TRBJ1-4	TGCAGTGCTAGTTCAGGGAGTGCAACTAATGAAAAACTGTTTTTT	CSASSGSATNEKLFF
TRBD2	TRBV9	15	NA	TRBJ2-1	TGTGCCAGCAGCGCCCCGGGGGGTCCCTCCAATGAGCAGTTCTTC	CASSAPGGPSNEQFF
NA	TRBV12-3/TRBV12-4	16	NA	TRBJ2-7	TGTGCCAGCACCCATGGGTGGCAGGGGTCCACCTACGAGCAGTACTTC	CASTHGWQGSTYEQYF
TRBD2	TRBV10-1	18	many	TRBJ2-7	TGCGCCAGCAGTGAGTCGGTTAGCGGGGGCGCGTGGTTCTACGAGCAGTACTTC	CASSESVSGGAWFYEQYF
NA	TRBV5-1	14	many	TRBJ2-7	TGCGCCAGCAGCTTGGAAGGGGGAGGGAACGAGCAGTACTTC	CASSLEGGGNEQYF
TRBD2	TRBV14	18	NA	TRBJ2-1	TGTGCCAGCAGCCGCGGGAGGTCTATTTTAAGCTCCTACAATGAGCAGTTCTTC	CASSRGRSILSSYNEQFF
TRBD1	TRBV10-3	16	many	TRBJ2-7	TGTGCCATCAGTGGAGTGGCCTCGGGACAGGGCTACGAGCAGTACTTC	CAISGVASGQGYEQYF
NA	TRBV12-5	16	few	TRBJ2-3	TGTGCTAGTGGTTTGGTAGTCAGAGGTAGCACAGATACGCAGTATTTT	CASGLVVRGSTDTQYF
NA	TRBV6-1	18	NA	TRBJ2-3	TGTGCCAGCAGTGAAGATGCCGCGGGCGCGGATCCGTCAGATACGCAGTATTTT	CASSEDAAGADPSDTQYF
NA	TRBV5-1	13	many	TRBJ2-3	TGTGCCAGCAGTTTGTCCAGCACAGATACGCAGTATTTT	CASSLSSTDTQYF
TRBD2	TRBV5-1	17	few	TRBJ2-3	TGCGCCAGCAGCTTGCCCCTAGCGGCCATAAGCACAGATACGCAGTATTTT	CASSLPLAAISTDTQYF
NA	TRBV6-5	14	few	TRBJ2-3	TGTGCCAGCAGTTACTCCACAAGCACAGATACGCAGTATTTT	CASSYSTSTDTQYF
TRBD1	TRBV18	16	NA	TRBJ2-2	TGTGCCAGCTCACCATTCCGGGACAGGGAGACCGGGGAGCTGTTTTTT	CASSPFRDRETGELFF
NA	TRBV12-3/TRBV12-4	11	many	TRBJ2-7	TGTGCCAGCAGTATCAGCTACGAGCAGTACTTC	CASSISYEQYF
TRBD2	TRBV12-3/TRBV12-4	16	NA	TRBJ2-1	TGTGCCAGCAGTCCCGGACTGAGCGGGGGGGCCGGAGAGCAGTTCTTC	CASSPGLSGGAGEQFF
NA	TRBV2	15	few	TRBJ2-7	TGTGCCAGCGCACCCCCCGGGACACCAACCTACGAGCAGTACTTC	CASAPPGTPTYEQYF
NA	TRBV11-2	13	NA	TRBJ2-1	TGTGCCAGCAGCCCCGGGACCAGGGGAGGGCAGTTCTTC	CASSPGTRGGQFF
TRBD1	TRBV4-2	19	NA	TRBJ1-6	TGTGCCAGCAGCACAATCCCGGGACAGGCCCAGCCATGGAATTCACCCCTCCACTTT	CASSTIPGQAQPWNSPLHF
TRBD1	TRBV29-1	14	NA	TRBJ2-5	TGCAGCGTAGATGGACAGGGCAGTGGAGAGACCCAGTACTTC	CSVDGQGSGETQYF
TRBD2	TRBV20-1	14	NA	TRBJ2-5	TGCAGTGCTAGTTCTAGCGGGGGGCTAGAGACCCAGTACTTC	CSASSSGGLETQYF
TRBD2	TRBV20-1	13	few	TRBJ2-3	TGCAGTGCTAGCGTAGGGAGGGTAGATACGCAGTATTTT	CSASVGRVDTQYF
NA	TRBV11-2	18	few	TRBJ2-7	TGTGCCAGCAGCAAGGCCCGGCGGACGCCCCCCACTTCCTACGAGCAGTACTTC	CASSKARRTPPTSYEQYF
TRBD1	TRBV9	18	few	TRBJ2-1	TGTGCCAGCAGCTCTCTATGGGGACAGGGGGCGCAGTACAATGAGCAGTTCTTC	CASSSLWGQGAQYNEQFF
NA	TRBV20-1	13	few	TRBJ2-5	TGCAGTGCTAGTCCGCATCGCCAAGAGACCCAGTACTTC	CSASPHRQETQYF
NA	TRBV12-3/TRBV12-4	15	NA	TRBJ1-4	TGTGCCAGCAGTTTATTCGGGGGGCGGAAGGAAAAACTGTTTTTT	CASSLFGGRKEKLFF
TRBD1	TRBV18	16	few	TRBJ2-7	TGTGCCAGCTCTCGCCAGGGGGCCTACGGAACCTACGAGCAGTACTTC	CASSRQGAYGTYEQYF
TRBD1	TRBV12-3/TRBV12-4	14	many	TRBJ1-2	TGTGCCAGCAGTTTGGGGACAGCTAACTATGGCTACACCTTC	CASSLGTANYGYTF
NA	TRBV20-1	12	NA	TRBJ2-1	TGCAGTGCTAGAGAGGAGGGAGTTGAGCAGTTCTTC	CSAREEGVEQFF
NA	TRBV5-1	12	few	TRBJ2-3	TGCGCCAGCAGTGAAATAACGGATACGCAGTATTTT	CASSEITDTQYF
NA	TRBV7-9	15	few	TRBJ2-3	TGTGCCAGCAGCTCGCCTGTCCCCTACACAGATACGCAGTATTTT	CASSSPVPYTDTQYF
TRBD2	TRBV7-2	16	few	TRBJ2-7	TGTGCCAGCAGCTTACTAGCGGGAGGAGGGTCCTACGAGCAGTACTTC	CASSLLAGGGSYEQYF
NA	TRBV20-1	14	NA	TRBJ2-3	TGCAGTGCTACCCCGGTATCAAAGAGAGATACGCAGTATTTT	CSATPVSKRDTQYF
TRBD1	TRBV7-2	14	NA	TRBJ1-2	TGTGCCAGCACCCCGGACAGGGCTTTCTATGGCTACACCTTC	CASTPDRAFYGYTF
NA	TRBV27	13	NA	TRBJ2-5	TGTGCCAGCAGTAACCAACCGCGGAAGACCCAGTACTTC	CASSNQPRKTQYF
NA	TRBV18	14	few	TRBJ2-1	TGTGCCAGCTCACCTTCGGTGGTAAGGAATGAGCAGTTCTTC	CASSPSVVRNEQFF
NA	TRBV6-1	15	NA	TRBJ2-2	TGTGCCAGCAGCTTTCAGGGGAAGTACACCGGGGAGCTGTTTTTT	CASSFQGKYTGELFF
NA	TRBV7-2	14	NA	TRBJ2-5	TGTGCCAGCAGCTTAGGGGGCGTCAAGGGGACCCAGTACTTC	CASSLGGVKGTQYF
TRBD2	TRBV20-1	15	NA	TRBJ2-1	TGCAGTGCTAGCAACAGCGGGAGCTCCTACAATGAGCAGTTCTTC	CSASNSGSSYNEQFF
TRBD2	TRBV6-2/TRBV6-3	14	few	TRBJ2-3	TGTGCCAGCAGTTACCGGACTAGGCCAGATACGCAGTATTTT	CASSYRTRPDTQYF
TRBD1	TRBV29-1	11	NA	TRBJ2-7	TGCAGCGTTGGGGTACAGGGGGCTCAGTACTTC	CSVGVQGAQYF